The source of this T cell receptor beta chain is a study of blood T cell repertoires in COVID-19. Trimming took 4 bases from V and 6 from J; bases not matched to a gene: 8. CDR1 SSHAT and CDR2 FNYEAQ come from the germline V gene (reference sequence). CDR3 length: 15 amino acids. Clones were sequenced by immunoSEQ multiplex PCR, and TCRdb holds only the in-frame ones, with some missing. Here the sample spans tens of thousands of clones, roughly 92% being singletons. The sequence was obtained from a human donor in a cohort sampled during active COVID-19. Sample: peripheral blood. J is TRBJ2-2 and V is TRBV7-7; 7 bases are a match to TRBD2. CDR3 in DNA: TGTGCCAGCAGCTCACAGCGGGGTGGCGCCGGGGAGCTGTTTTTT. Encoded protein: CASSSQRGGAGELFF.